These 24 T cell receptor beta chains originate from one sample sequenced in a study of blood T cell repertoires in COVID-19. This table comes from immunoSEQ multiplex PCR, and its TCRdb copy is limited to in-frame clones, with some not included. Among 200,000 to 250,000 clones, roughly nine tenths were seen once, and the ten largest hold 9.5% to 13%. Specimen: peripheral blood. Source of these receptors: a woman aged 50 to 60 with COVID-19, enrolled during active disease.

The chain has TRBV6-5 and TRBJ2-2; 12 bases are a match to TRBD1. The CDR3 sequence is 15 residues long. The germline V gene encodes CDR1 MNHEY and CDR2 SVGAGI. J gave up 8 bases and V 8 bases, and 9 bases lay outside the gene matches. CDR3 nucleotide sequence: TGTGCCAGCCGTCGGGGACAGGGGGCAACGGGGGAGCTGTTTTTT. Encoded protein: CASRRGQGATGELFF.

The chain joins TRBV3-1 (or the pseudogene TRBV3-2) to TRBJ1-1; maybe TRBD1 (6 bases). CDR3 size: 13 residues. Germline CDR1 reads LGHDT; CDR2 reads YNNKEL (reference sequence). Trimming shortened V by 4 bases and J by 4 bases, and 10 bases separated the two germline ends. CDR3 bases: TGTGCCAGCAGCCTCTTCAGGGGCACTGAAGCTTTCTTT. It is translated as CASSLFRGTEAFF.

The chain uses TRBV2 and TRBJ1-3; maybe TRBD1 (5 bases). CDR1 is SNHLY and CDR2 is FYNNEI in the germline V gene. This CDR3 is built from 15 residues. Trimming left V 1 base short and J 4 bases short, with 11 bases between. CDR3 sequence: CASSEDQGVGNTIYF. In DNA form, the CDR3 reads TGTGCCAGCAGTGAAGATCAGGGTGTCGGAAACACCATATATTTT.

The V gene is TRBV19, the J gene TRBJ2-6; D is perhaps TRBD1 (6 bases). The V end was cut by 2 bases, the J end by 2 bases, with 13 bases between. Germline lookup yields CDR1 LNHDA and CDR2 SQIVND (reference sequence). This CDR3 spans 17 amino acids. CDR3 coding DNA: TGTGCCAGTAGTATAAATCAGGGGAACCCTGGGGCCAACGTCCTGACTTTC. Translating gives CASSINQGNPGANVLTF.

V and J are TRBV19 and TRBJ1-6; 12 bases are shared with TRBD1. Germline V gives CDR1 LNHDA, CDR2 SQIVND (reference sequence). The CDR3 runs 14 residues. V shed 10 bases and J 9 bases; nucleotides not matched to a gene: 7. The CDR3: CANGTGGASSPLHF. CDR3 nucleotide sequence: TGTGCCAACGGGACAGGGGGCGCGAGTTCACCCCTCCACTTT. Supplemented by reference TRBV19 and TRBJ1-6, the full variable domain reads DGGITQSPKYLFRKEGQNVTLSCEQNLNHDAMYWYRQDPGQGLRLIYYSQIVNDFQKGDIAEGYSVSREKKESFPLTVTSAQKNPTAFYLCANGTGGASSPLHFGNGTRLTVT.

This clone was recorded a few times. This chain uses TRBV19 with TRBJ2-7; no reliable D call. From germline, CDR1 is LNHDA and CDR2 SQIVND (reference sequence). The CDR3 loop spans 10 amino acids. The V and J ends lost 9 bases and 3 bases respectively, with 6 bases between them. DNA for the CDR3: TGTGCCAGCCCCCTCTACGAGCAGTACTTC. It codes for CASPLYEQYF.

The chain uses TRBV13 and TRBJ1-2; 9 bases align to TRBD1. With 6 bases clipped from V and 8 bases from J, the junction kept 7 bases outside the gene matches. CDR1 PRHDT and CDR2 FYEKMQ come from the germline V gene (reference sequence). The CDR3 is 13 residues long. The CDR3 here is CASRYGTGQGYTF. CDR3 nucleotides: TGTGCCAGCAGATACGGGACAGGGCAAGGCTACACCTTC.

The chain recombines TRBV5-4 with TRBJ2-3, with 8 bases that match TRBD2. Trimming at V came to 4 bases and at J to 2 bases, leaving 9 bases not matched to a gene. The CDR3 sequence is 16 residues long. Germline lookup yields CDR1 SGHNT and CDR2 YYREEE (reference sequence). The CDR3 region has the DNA TGTGCCAGCAGCGCCGGGGGGGCGGGAGACACAGATACGCAGTATTTT. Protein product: CASSAGGAGDTDTQYF. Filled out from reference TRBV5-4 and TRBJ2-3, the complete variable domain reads ETGVTQSPTHLIKTRGQQVTLRCSSQSGHNTVSWYQQALGQGPQFIFQYYREEENGRGNFPPRFSGLQFPNYSSELNVNALELDDSALYLCASSAGGAGDTDTQYFGPGTRLTVL.

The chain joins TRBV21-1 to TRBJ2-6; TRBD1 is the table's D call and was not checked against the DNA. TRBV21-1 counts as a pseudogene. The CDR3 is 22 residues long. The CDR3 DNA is TGTGCCAGCAGCATCCCTTTGGCGGGGTGGACAGGGGGACCAACTGGGGCCAACGTCCTGACTTTC. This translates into CASSIPLAGWTGGPTGANVLTF.

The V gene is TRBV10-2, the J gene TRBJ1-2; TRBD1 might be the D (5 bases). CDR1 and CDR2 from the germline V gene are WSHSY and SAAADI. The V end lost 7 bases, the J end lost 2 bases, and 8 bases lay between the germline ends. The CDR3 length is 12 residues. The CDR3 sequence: CASKQDNYGYTF. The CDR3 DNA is TGCGCCAGCAAACAGGACAACTATGGCTACACCTTC.

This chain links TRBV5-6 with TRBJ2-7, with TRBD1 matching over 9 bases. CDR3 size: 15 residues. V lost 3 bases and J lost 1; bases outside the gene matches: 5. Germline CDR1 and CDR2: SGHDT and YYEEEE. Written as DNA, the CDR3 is TGTGCCAGCAGCTCACCGACAGGGGGGTCCTACGAGCAGTACTTC. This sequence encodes CASSSPTGGSYEQYF.

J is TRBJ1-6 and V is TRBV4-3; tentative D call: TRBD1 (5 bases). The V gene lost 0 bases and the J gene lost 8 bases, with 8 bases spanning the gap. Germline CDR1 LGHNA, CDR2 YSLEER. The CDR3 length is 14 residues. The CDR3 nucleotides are TGCGCCAGCAGCCAAGACGGGGGAGATTCACCCCTCCACTTT. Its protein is CASSQDGGDSPLHF.

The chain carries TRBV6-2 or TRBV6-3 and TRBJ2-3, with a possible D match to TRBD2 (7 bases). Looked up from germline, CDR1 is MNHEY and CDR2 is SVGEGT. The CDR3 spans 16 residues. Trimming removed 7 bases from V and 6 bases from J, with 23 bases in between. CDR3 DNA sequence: TGTGCCAGCACCCCTTCAAGGGGGGGAGGTTTGGATACGCAGTATTTT. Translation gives CASTPSRGGGLDTQYF.

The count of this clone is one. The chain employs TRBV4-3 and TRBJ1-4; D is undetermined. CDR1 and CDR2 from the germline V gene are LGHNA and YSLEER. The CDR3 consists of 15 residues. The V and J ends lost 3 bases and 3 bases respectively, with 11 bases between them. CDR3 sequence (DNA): TGCGCCAGCAGCCATTCCGCCGGGTCTAATGAAAAACTGTTTTTT. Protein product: CASSHSAGSNEKLFF.

The CDR3 DNA is TGTGCCAGCAGCCTTCGGACTACCCGCACAGATACGCAGTATTTT. Translating gives CASSLRTTRTDTQYF. The chain recombines TRBV3-1 (or the pseudogene TRBV3-2) with TRBJ2-3; TRBD2 is a possible D gene (6 bases). Trimming shortened V by 4 bases and J by 1 base, and 12 bases separated the two germline ends. The germline gives CDR1 LGHDT, CDR2 YNNKEL (reference sequence). The CDR3 is made up of 15 amino acids.

The CDR3 bases are TGTGCCAGCAGCTTTAGCGGGGGCACGTGGGGGGCCAACGTCCTGACTTTC. As protein: CASSFSGGTWGANVLTF. V is TRBV11-2 and J is TRBJ2-6, with TRBD2 identical over 9 bases. The trim removed 3 bases at V and 4 bases at J, leaving 7 bases unmatched. This CDR3 region has 17 residues. The germline V gene encodes CDR1 SGHAT and CDR2 FQNNGV. The full variable domain, its missing parts supplied by reference TRBV11-2 and TRBJ2-6, is EAGVAQSPRYKIIEKRQSVAFWCNPISGHATLYWYQQILGQGPKLLIQFQNNGVVDDSQLPKDRFSAERLKGVDSTLKIQPAKLEDSAVYLCASSFSGGTWGANVLTFGAGSRLTVL.

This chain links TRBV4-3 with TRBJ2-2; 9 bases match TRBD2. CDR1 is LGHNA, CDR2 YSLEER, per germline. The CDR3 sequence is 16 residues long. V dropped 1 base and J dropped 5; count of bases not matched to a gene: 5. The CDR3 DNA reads TGCGCCAGCAGCCAAGGCTTAGCGGGGGTTACCGGGGAGCTGTTTTTT. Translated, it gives CASSQGLAGVTGELFF.

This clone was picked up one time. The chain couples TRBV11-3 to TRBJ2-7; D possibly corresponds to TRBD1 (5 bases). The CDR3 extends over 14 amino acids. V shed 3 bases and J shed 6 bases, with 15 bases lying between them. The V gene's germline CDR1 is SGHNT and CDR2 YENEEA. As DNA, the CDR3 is TGTGCCAGCAGCTTTGGCAGGGCGGCTCTCGAGCAGTACTTC. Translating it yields CASSFGRAALEQYF.

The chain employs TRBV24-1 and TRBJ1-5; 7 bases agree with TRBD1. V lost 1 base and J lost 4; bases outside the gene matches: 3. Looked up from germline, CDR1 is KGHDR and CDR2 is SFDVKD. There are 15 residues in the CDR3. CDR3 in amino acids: CATSDLRGPNQPQHF. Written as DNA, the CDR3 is TGTGCCACCAGTGATTTAAGGGGGCCAAATCAGCCCCAGCATTTT.

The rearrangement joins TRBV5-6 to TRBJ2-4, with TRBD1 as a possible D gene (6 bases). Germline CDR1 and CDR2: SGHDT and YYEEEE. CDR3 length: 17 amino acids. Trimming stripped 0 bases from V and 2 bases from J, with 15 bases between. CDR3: CASSLEGVRITKNIQYF. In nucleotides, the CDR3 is TGTGCCAGCAGCTTGGAGGGGGTTCGAATAACCAAAAACATTCAGTACTTC.

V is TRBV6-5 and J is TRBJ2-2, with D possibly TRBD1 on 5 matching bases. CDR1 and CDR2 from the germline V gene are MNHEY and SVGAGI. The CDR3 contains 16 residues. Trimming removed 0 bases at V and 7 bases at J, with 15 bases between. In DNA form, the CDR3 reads TGTGCCAGCAGTTACTCTTTTGGCAGGGCTAGCGGGGAGCTGTTTTTT. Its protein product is CASSYSFGRASGELFF.

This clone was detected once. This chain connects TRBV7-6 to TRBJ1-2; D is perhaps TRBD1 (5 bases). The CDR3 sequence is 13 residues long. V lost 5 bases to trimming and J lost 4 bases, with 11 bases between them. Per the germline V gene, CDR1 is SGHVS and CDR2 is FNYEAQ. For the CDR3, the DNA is TGTGCCAGCAGCCCAGACAGAAGCTATGGCTACACCTTC. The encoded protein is CASSPDRSYGYTF.

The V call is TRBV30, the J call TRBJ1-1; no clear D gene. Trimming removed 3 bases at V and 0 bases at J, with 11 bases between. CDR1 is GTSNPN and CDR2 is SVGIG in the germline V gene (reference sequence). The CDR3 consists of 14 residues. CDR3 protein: CAWSGLRVNTEAFF. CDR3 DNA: TGTGCCTGGAGCGGTCTGAGGGTGAACACTGAAGCTTTCTTT.

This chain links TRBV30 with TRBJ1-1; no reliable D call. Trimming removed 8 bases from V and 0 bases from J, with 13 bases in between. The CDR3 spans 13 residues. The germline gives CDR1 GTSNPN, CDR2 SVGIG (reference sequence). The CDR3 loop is CARSLGMNTEAFF. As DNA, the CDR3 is TGTGCCCGCTCTCTGGGCATGAACACTGAAGCTTTCTTT.